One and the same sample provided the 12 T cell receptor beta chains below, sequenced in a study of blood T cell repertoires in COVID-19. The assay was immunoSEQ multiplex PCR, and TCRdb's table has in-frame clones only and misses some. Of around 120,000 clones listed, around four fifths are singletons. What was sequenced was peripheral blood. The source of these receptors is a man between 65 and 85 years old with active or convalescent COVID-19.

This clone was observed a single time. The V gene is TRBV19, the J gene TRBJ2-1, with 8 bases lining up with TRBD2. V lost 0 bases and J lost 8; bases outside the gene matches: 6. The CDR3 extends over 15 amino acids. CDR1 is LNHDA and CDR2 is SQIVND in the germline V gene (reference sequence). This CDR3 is CASSIDPGLAYEQFF. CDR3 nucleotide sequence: TGTGCCAGTAGTATAGATCCCGGACTAGCCTATGAGCAGTTCTTC.

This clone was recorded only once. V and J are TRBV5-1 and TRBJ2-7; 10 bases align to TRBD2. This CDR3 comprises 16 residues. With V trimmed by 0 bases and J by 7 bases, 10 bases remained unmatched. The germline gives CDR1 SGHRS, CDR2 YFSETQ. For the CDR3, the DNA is TGCGCCAGCAGCTTGGACCCTAGCGGGAGTGTGGAAGAGCAGTACTTC. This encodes CASSLDPSGSVEEQYF.

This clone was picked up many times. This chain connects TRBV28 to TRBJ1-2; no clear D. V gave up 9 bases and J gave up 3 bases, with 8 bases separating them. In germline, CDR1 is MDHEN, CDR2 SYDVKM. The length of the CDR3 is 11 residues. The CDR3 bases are TGTGCCAGTGGGCATTACTATGGCTACACCTTC. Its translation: CASGHYYGYTF.

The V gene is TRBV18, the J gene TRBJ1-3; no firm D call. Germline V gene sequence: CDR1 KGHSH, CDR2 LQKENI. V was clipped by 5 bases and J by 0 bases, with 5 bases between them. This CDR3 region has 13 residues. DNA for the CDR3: TGTGCCAGCTCATTGAGCTCTGGAAACACCATATATTTT. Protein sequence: CASSLSSGNTIYF.

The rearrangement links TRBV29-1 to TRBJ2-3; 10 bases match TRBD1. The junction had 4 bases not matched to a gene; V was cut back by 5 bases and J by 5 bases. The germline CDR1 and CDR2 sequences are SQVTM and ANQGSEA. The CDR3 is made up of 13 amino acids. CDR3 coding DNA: TGCAGCGTTTCAAGGACAGGGGGAGATACGCAGTATTTT. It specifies CSVSRTGGDTQYF.

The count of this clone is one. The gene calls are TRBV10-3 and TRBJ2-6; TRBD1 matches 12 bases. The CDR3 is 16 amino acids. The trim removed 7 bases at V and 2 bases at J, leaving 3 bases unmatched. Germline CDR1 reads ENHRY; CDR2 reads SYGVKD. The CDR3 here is CAINRDRGPGANVLTF. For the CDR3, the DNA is TGTGCCATCAATCGGGACAGGGGGCCTGGGGCCAACGTCCTGACTTTC.

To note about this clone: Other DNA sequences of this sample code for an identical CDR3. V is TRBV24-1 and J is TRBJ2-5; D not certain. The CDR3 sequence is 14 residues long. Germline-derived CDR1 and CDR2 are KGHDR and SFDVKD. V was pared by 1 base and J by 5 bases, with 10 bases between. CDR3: CATSDFGPRETQYF. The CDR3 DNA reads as TGTGCCACCAGTGATTTTGGGCCCCGGGAGACCCAGTACTTC.

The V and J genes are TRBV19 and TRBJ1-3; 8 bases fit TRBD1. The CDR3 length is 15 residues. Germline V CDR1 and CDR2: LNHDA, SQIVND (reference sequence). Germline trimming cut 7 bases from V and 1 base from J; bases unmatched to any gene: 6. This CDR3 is CASNRGTGSGNTIYF. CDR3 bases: TGTGCCAGTAACAGGGGGACGGGGTCTGGAAACACCATATATTTT.

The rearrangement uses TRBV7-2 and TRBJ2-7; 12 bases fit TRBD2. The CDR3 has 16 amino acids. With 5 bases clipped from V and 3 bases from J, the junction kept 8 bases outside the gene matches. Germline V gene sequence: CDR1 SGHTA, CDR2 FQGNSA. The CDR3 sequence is CASSGLAGLSLYEQYF. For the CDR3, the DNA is TGTGCCAGCAGCGGACTAGCGGGACTCTCGCTCTACGAGCAGTACTTC.

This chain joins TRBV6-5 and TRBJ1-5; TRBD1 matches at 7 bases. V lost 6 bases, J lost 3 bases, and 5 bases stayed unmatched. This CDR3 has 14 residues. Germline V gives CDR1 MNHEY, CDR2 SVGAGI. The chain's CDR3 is CASSAGQPNQPQHF. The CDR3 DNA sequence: TGTGCCAGCAGCGCGGGACAGCCCAATCAGCCCCAGCATTTT.

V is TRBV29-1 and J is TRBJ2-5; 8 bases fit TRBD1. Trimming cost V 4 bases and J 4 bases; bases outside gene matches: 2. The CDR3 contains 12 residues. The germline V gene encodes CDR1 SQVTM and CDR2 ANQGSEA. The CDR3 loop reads CSVGQGRETQYF. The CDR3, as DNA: TGCAGCGTTGGACAGGGGAGAGAGACCCAGTACTTC.

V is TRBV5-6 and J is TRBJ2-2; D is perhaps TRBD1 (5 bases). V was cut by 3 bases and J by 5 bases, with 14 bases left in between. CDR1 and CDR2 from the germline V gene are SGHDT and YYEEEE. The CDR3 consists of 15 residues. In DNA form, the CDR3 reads TGTGCCAGCAGCTGGGGCAAATTCGGGACCGGGGAGCTGTTTTTT. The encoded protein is CASSWGKFGTGELFF. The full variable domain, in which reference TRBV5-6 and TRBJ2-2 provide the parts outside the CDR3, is DAGVTQSPTHLIKTRGQQVTLRCSPKSGHDTVSWYQQALGQGPQFIFQYYEEEERQRGNFPDRFSGHQFPNYSSELNVNALLLGDSALYLCASSWGKFGTGELFFGEGSRLTVL.